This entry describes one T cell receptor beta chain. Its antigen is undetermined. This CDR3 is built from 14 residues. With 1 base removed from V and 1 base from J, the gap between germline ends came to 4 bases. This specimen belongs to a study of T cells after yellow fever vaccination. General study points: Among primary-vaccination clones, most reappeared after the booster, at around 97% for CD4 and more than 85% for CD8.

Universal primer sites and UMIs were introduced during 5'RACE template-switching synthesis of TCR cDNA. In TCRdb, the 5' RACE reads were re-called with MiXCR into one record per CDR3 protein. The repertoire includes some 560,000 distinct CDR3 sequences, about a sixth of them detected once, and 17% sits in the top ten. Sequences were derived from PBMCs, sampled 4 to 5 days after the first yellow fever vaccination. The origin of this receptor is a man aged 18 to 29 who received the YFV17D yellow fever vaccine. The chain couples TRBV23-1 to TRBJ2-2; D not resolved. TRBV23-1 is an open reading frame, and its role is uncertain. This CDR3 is CASSQWQNTGELFF. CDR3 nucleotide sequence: TGCGCCAGCAGTCAATGGCAGAACACCGGGGAGCTGTTTTTT.